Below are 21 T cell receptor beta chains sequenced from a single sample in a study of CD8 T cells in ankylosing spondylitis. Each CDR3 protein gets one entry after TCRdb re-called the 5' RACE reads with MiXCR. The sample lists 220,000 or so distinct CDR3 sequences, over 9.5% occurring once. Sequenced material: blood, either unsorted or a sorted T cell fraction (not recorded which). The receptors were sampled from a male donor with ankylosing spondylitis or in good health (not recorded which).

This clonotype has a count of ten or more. DNA for the CDR3: TGTGCCAGCAGCCCAGGGGGACAGGGTGATTACGAGCAGTACTTC. Protein product: CASSPGGQGDYEQYF. The rearrangement joins TRBV28 to TRBJ2-7; 9 bases fit TRBD1. V lost 6 bases and J lost 4; bases outside the gene matches: 10. Germline lookup yields CDR1 MDHEN and CDR2 SYDVKM. This CDR3 has 15 amino acids.

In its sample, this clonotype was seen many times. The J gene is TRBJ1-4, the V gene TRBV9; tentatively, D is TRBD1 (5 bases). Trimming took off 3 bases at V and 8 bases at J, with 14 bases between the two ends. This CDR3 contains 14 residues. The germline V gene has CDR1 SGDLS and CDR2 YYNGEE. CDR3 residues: CASSARGGLEKLFF. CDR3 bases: TGTGCCAGCAGCGCCCGGGGCGGATTAGAAAAACTGTTTTTT.

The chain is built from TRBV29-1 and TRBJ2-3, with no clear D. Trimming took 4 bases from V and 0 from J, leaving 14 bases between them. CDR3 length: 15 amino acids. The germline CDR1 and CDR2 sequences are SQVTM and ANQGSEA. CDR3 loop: CSVARDIGSTDTQYF. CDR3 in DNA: TGCAGCGTTGCCAGAGATATCGGTAGCACAGATACGCAGTATTTT.

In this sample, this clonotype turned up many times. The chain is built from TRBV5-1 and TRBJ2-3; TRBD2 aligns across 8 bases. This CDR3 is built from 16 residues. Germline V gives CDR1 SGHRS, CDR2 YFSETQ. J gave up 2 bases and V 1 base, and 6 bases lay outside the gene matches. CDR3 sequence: CASSLQLAENTDTQYF. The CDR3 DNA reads TGCGCCAGCAGCTTGCAACTAGCGGAAAACACAGATACGCAGTATTTT.

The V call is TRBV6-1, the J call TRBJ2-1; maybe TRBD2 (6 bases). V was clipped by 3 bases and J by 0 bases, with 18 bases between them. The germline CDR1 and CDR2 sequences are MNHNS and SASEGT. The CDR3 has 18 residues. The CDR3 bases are TGTGCCAGCAGTGATACACTGGGACTCTCGAGCTCCTACAATGAGCAGTTCTTC. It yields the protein CASSDTLGLSSSYNEQFF.

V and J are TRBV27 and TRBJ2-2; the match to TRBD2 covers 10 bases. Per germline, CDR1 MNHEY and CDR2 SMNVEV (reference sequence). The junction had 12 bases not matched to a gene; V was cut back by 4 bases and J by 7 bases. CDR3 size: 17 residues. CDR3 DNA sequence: TGTGCCAGCAGTTGGGATAGCGGGGGGCAGGGGGTCGGGGAGCTGTTTTTT. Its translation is CASSWDSGGQGVGELFF.

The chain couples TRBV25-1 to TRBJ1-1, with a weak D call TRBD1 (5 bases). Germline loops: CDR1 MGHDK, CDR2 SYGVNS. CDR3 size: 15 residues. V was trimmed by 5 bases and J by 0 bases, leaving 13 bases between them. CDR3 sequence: CASSYTGALNTEAFF. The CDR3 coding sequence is TGTGCCAGCAGTTACACCGGGGCCCTGAACACTGAAGCTTTCTTT.

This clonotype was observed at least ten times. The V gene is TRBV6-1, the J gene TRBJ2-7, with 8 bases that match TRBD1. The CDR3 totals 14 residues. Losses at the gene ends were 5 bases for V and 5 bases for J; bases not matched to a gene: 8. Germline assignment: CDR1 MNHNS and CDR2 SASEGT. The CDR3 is CASSTVGQGDEQYF. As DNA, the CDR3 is TGTGCCAGCAGTACCGTTGGACAGGGCGACGAGCAGTACTTC.

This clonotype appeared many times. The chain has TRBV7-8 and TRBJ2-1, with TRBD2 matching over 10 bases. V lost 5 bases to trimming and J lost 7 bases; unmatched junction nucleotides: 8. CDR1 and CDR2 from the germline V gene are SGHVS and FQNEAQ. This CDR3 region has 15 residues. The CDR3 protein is CASSLSGGRPNEQFF. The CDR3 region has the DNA TGTGCCAGCAGCCTTAGCGGGGGGCGGCCTAATGAGCAGTTCTTC. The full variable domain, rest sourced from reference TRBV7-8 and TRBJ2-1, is GAGVSQSPRYKVAKRGQDVALRCDPISGHVSLFWYQQALGQGPEFLTYFQNEAQLDKSGLPSDRFFAERPEGSVSTLKIQRTQQEDSAVYLCASSLSGGRPNEQFFGPGTRLTVL.

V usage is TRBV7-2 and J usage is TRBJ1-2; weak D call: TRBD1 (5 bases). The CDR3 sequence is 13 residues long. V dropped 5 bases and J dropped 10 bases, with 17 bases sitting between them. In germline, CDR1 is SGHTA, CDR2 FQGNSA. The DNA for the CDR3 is TGTGCCAGCAGCGGTCCCGGGACTGATAACTACACCTTC. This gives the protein CASSGPGTDNYTF.

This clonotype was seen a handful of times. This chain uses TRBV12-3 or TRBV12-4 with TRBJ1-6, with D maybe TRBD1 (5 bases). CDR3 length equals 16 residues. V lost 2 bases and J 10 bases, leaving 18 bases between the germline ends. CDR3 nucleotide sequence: TGTGCCAGCAGTTTAACCCTCTCGGGGCCTGGGTCACCCCTCCACTTT. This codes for CASSLTLSGPGSPLHF.

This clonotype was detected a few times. This chain's CDR3 is CASSPRGSGGFSTDTQYF. The DNA of the CDR3 is TGTGCCAGCAGCCCGCGGGGTAGCGGGGGCTTTAGCACAGATACGCAGTATTTT. The J gene is TRBJ2-3, the V gene TRBV7-8; 9 bases agree with TRBD2. The CDR3 spans 18 residues. CDR1 and CDR2 from the germline V gene are SGHVS and FQNEAQ. V dropped 5 bases and J dropped 0; count of bases not matched to a gene: 12. Filled out from reference TRBV7-8 and TRBJ2-3, the complete variable domain reads GAGVSQSPRYKVAKRGQDVALRCDPISGHVSLFWYQQALGQGPEFLTYFQNEAQLDKSGLPSDRFFAERPEGSVSTLKIQRTQQEDSAVYLCASSPRGSGGFSTDTQYFGPGTRLTVL.

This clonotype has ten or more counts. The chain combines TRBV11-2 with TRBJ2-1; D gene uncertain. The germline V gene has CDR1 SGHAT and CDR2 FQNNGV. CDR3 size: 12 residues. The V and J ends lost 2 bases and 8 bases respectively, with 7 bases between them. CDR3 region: CASSLIADEQFF. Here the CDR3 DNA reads TGTGCCAGCAGCTTAATCGCGGATGAGCAGTTCTTC.

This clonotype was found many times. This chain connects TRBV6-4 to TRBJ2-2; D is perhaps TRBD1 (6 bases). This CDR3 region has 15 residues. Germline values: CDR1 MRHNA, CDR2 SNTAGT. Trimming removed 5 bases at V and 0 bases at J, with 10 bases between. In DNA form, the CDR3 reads TGTGCCAGCAGTTTGGACAGATCGAACACCGGGGAGCTGTTTTTT. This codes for CASSLDRSNTGELFF.

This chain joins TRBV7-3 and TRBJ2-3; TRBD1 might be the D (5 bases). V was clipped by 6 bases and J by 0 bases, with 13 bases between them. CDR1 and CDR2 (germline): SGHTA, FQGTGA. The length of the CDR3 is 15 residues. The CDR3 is CASSTQGRSTDTQYF. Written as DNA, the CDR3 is TGTGCCAGCAGTACTCAGGGTAGAAGCACAGATACGCAGTATTTT.

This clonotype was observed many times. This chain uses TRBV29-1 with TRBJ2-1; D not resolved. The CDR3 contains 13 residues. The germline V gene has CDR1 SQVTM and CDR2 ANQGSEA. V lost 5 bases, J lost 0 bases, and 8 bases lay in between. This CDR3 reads CSVKPSSYNEQFF. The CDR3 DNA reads TGCAGCGTTAAGCCGAGCTCCTACAATGAGCAGTTCTTC.

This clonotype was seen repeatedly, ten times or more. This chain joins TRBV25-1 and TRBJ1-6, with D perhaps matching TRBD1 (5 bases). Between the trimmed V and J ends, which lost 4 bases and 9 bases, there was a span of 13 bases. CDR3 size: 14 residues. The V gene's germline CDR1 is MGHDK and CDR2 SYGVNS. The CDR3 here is CASSGLRDGSPLHF. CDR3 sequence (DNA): TGTGCCAGCAGTGGACTCCGGGACGGTTCACCCCTCCACTTT.

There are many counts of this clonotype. CDR3 nucleotide sequence: TGCGCCAGCAGCTTTGGGACAGGGGAAAGGGTCGGGGAGCTGTTTTTT. Its protein product is CASSFGTGERVGELFF. The chain has TRBV5-1 and TRBJ2-2; TRBD1 aligns across 10 bases. This CDR3 has 16 residues. Unmatched junction bases numbered 8, after V lost 2 bases and J lost 7 bases. Per the germline V gene, CDR1 is SGHRS and CDR2 is YFSETQ.

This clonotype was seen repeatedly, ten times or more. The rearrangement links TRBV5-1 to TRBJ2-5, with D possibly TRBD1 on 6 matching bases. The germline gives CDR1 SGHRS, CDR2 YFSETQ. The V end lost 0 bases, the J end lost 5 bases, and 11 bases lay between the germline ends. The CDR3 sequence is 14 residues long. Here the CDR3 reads CASSLDREYETQYF. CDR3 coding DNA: TGCGCCAGCAGCTTGGACAGGGAGTACGAGACCCAGTACTTC.

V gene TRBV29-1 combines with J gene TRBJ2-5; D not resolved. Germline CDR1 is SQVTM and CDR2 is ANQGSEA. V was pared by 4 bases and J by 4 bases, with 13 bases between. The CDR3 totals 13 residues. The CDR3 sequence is CSVGKGIPETQYF. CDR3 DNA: TGCAGCGTTGGGAAGGGAATCCCAGAGACCCAGTACTTC.

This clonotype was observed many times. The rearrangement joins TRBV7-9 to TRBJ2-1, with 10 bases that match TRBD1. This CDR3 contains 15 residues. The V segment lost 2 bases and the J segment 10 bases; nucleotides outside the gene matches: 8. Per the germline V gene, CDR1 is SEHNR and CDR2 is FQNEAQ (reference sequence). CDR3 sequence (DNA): TGTGCCAGCAGCTTATTTCGACAGGGGGCCGGGGAGCAGTTCTTC. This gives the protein CASSLFRQGAGEQFF.